Presented here are 11 T cell receptor beta chains from one specimen sequenced in a study of blood T cell repertoires in COVID-19. The data were produced by immunoSEQ multiplex PCR, yet TCRdb's version contains in-frame clones alone and is incomplete. Of more than 200,000 clones listed, more than 85% are singletons. Sequenced: peripheral blood. The origin of the receptors is a woman aged 60-70 years with COVID-19, enrolled during active disease.

The rearrangement uses TRBV7-2 and TRBJ2-2, with 10 bases lining up with TRBD2. The CDR3 is made up of 19 amino acids. Germline V gene sequence: CDR1 SGHTA, CDR2 FQGNSA. Trimming at V came to 5 bases and at J to 5 bases, leaving 17 bases not matched to a gene. CDR3 bases: TGTGCCAGCAGCGCCCGTCTAGCGGGAGTTATTGAAGGGACCGGGGAGCTGTTTTTT. It specifies CASSARLAGVIEGTGELFF.

This chain joins TRBV9 and TRBJ2-3; 10 bases are shared with TRBD2. CDR1 is SGDLS, CDR2 YYNGEE, per germline. This CDR3 spans 15 amino acids. V lost 2 bases and J lost 4; bases outside the gene matches: 4. As DNA, the CDR3 is TGTGCCAGCAGCGTCGCCGGGACTAGCGCAGATACGCAGTATTTT. Translation gives CASSVAGTSADTQYF.

This sequence joins TRBV10-3 and TRBJ2-3; D is undetermined. V gave up 5 bases and J gave up 4 bases, with 7 bases separating them. CDR3 length: 12 residues. Germline CDR1 and CDR2: ENHRY and SYGVKD. CDR3 nucleotide sequence: TGTGCCATCAGTTTCGAGCCAGATACGCAGTATTTT. Its translation is CAISFEPDTQYF.

The chain recombines TRBV5-1 with TRBJ2-7; D remains ambiguous. V gave up 0 bases and J gave up 6 bases, with 10 bases separating them. The CDR3 runs to 13 residues. Germline CDR1 and CDR2: SGHRS and YFSETQ. The CDR3 bases are TGCGCCAGCAGCTTGGCCATCTCTAGCGAGCAGTACTTC. Its protein is CASSLAISSEQYF.

The CDR3 DNA reads as TGTGCCAGCAGTTACTGGCAGGGCGGCGGTCAGCCCCAGCATTTT. Its protein product is CASSYWQGGGQPQHF. The rearrangement joins TRBV6-6 to TRBJ1-5, with a possible D match to TRBD1 (5 bases). Trimming shortened V by 1 base and J by 6 bases, and 13 bases separated the two germline ends. The length of the CDR3 is 15 residues. CDR1 is MNHNY and CDR2 is SVGAGI in the germline V gene (reference sequence).

On this clone itself: The identical CDR3 is also encoded by other nucleotide sequences in the sample. V is TRBV6-5 and J is TRBJ1-4, with 9 positions matching TRBD1. The V gene's germline CDR1 is MNHEY and CDR2 SVGAGI. The CDR3 sequence is 15 residues long. V trimming: 5 bases; J trimming: 8 bases; junction bases outside the gene matches: 9. The CDR3 DNA reads TGTGCCAGCAGTCCTACAGGGGGCAGAGGGGAAAAACTGTTTTTT. As protein: CASSPTGGRGEKLFF.

V gene TRBV5-1 combines with J gene TRBJ2-3; TRBD2 aligns across 11 bases. CDR3 length equals 15 residues. Germline-derived CDR1 and CDR2 are SGHRS and YFSETQ. V dropped 4 bases and J dropped 7; count of bases not matched to a gene: 8. The CDR3 sequence is CASSQQGLAENTQYF. The CDR3 region has the DNA TGCGCCAGCAGCCAACAGGGACTAGCGGAGAATACGCAGTATTTT.

V gene TRBV2 combines with J gene TRBJ2-1; TRBD2 matches 9 bases. V lost 3 bases and J lost 4; bases outside the gene matches: 13. Germline V gene data show CDR1 as SNHLY and CDR2 as FYNNEI. The CDR3 totals 18 residues. In DNA, the CDR3 is TGTGCCAGCAGTGACGGAACTAGCGGGCAGATCATATACAATGAGCAGTTCTTC. It translates to CASSDGTSGQIIYNEQFF.

The chain employs TRBV6-2 or TRBV6-3 and TRBJ1-5; TRBD1 is a possible D gene (5 bases). This CDR3 spans 15 amino acids. V dropped 5 bases and J dropped 3 bases, with 14 bases sitting between them. Per germline, CDR1 MNHEY and CDR2 SVGEGT. The CDR3 sequence: CASSGGGGVNQPQHF. CDR3 bases: TGTGCCAGCAGTGGTGGAGGAGGGGTCAATCAGCCCCAGCATTTT.

The chain recombines TRBV15 with TRBJ1-3; D is unclear. V dropped 3 bases and J dropped 1 base, with 13 bases sitting between them. This CDR3 comprises 16 residues. Germline loops: CDR1 LNHNV, CDR2 YYDKDF (reference sequence). CDR3: CATSSGQTISGNTIYF. Written as DNA, the CDR3 is TGTGCCACCAGCAGCGGCCAGACAATTTCTGGAAACACCATATATTTT.

The CDR3 region has the DNA TGTGCCAGCAGCCACAGGGGTGGACTAGCGGGCTACGAGCAGTACTTC. Translating gives CASSHRGGLAGYEQYF. This chain joins TRBV14 and TRBJ2-7; 11 positions match TRBD2. This CDR3 region has 16 residues. Germline CDR1 reads SGHDN; CDR2 reads FVKESK. V shed 3 bases and J 3 bases; nucleotides not matched to a gene: 7.